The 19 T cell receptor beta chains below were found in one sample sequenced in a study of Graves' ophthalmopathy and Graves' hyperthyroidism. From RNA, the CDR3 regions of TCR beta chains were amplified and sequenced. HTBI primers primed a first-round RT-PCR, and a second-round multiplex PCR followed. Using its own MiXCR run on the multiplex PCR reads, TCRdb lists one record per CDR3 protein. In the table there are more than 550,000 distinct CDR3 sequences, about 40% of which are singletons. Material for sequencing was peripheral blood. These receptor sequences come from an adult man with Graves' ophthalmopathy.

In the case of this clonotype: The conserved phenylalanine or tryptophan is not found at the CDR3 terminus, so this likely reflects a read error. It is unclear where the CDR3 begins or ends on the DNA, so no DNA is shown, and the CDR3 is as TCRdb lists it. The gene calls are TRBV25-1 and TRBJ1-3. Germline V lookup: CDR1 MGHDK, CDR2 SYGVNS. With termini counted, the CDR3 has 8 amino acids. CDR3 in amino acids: CASSGRAG.

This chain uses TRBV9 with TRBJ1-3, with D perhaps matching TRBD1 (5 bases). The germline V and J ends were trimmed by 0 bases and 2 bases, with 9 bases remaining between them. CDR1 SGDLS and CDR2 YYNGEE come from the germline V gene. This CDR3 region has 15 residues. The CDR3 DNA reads TGTGCCAGCAGCGTAGACGGGGGTGCTGGAAACACCATATATTTT. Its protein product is CASSVDGGAGNTIYF. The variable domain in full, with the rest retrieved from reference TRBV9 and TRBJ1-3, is DSGVTQTPKHLITATGQRVTLRCSPRSGDLSVYWYQQSLDQGLQFLIQYYNGEERAKGNILERFSAQQFPDLHSELNLSSLELGDSALYFCASSVDGGAGNTIYFGEGSWLTVV.

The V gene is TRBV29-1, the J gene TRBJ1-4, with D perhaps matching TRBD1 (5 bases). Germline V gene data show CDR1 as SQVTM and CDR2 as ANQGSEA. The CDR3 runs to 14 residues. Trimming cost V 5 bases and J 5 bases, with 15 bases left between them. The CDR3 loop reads CSVQLGTSNEKLFF. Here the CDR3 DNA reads TGCAGCGTTCAACTTGGGACCAGCAATGAAAAACTGTTTTTT.

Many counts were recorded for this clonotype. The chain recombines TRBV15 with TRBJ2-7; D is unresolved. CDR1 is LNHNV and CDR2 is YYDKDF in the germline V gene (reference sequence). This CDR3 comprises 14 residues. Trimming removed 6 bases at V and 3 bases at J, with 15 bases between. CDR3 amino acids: CATRLAHGRYEQYF. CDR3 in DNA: TGTGCCACCAGGTTGGCTCATGGGCGCTACGAGCAGTACTTC.

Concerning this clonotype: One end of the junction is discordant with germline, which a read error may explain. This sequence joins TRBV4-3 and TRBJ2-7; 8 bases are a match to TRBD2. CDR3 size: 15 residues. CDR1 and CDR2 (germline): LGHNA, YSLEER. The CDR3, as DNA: TGCGCCAGCTGCCAAGGCGAGCGGGAGACCTACGAGCAGTACTTC. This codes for CASCQGERETYEQYF.

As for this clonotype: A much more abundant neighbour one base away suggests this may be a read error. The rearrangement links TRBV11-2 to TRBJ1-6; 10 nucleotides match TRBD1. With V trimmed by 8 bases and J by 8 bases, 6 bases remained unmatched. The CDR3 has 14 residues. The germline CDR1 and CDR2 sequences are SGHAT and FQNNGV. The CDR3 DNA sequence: TGTGCCAGCTGGACAGGGGGTCGGCATTCACCCCTCCACTTT. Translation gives CASWTGGRHSPLHF.

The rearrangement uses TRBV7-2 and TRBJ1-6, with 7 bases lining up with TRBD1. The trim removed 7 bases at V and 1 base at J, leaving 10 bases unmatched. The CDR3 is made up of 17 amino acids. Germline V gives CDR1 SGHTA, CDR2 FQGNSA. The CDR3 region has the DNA TGTGCCAGCAACCAAGATCAGGGGGTTTCCTATAATTCACCCCTCCACTTT. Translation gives CASNQDQGVSYNSPLHF.

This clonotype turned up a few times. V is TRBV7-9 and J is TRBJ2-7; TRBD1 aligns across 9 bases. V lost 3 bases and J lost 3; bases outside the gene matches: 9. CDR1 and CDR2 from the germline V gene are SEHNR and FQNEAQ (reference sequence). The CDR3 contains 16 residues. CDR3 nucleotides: TGTGCCAGCAGCTTTTCTACGGGACAGGGATTCTACGAGCAGTACTTC. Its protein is CASSFSTGQGFYEQYF.

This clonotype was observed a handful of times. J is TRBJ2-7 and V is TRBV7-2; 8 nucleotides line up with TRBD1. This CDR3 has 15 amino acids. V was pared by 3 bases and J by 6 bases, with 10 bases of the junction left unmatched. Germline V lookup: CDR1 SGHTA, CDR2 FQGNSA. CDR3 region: CASSLSSGGEPEQYF. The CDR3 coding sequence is TGTGCCAGCAGCTTGTCGTCAGGGGGCGAACCCGAGCAGTACTTC.

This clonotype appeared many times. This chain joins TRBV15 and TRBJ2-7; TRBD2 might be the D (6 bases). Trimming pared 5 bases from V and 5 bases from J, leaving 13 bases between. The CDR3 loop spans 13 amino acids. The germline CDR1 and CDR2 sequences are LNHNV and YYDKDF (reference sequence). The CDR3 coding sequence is TGTGCCACCAGCTTGGAGGGTCTCAACGAGCAGTACTTC. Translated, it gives CATSLEGLNEQYF. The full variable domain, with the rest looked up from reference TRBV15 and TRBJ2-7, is DAMVIQNPRYQVTQFGKPVTLSCSQTLNHNVMYWYQQKSSQAPKLLFHYYDKDFNNEADTPDNFQSRRPNTSFCFLDIRSPGLGDTAMYLCATSLEGLNEQYFGPGTRLTVT.

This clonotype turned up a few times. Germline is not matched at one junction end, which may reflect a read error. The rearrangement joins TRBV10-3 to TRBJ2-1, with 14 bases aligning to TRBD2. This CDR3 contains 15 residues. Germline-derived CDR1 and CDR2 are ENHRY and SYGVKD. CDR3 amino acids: CASSEGTSGSNEQFF. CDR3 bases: TGTGCCAGCAGTGAAGGGACTAGCGGGAGCAATGAGCAGTTCTTC.

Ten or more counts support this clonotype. CDR3 sequence reads: CSVTQGETEAFF. CDR3 in DNA: TGCAGTGTCACACAGGGAGAGACTGAAGCTTTCTTT. This sequence joins TRBV20-1 and TRBJ1-1; tentatively, D is TRBD1 (6 bases). The CDR3 is 12 amino acids. Per germline, CDR1 DFQATT and CDR2 SNEGSKA (reference sequence). V lost 7 bases and J 5 bases, leaving 14 bases between the germline ends.

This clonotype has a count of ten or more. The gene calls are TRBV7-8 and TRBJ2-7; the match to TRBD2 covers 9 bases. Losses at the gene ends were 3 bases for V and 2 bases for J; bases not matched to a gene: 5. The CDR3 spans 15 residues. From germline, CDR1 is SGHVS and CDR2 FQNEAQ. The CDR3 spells CASSFGAGGTYEQYF. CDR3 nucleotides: TGTGCCAGCAGCTTTGGAGCGGGAGGTACCTACGAGCAGTACTTC. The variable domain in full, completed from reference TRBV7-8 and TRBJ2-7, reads GAGVSQSPRYKVAKRGQDVALRCDPISGHVSLFWYQQALGQGPEFLTYFQNEAQLDKSGLPSDRFFAERPEGSVSTLKIQRTQQEDSAVYLCASSFGAGGTYEQYFGPGTRLTVT.

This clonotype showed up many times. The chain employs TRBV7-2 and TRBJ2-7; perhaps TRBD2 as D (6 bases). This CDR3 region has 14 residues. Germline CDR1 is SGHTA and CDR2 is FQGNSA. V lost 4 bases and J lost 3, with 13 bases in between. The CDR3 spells CASSSGSGIYEQYF. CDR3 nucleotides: TGTGCCAGCAGCTCCGGGAGTGGCATCTACGAGCAGTACTTC.

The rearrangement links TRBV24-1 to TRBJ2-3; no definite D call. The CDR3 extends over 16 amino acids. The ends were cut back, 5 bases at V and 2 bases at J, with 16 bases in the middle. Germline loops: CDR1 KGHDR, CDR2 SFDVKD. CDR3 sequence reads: CATSGDDLLVTDTQYF. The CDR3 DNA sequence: TGTGCCACCAGTGGCGATGACCTGCTAGTCACAGATACGCAGTATTTT.

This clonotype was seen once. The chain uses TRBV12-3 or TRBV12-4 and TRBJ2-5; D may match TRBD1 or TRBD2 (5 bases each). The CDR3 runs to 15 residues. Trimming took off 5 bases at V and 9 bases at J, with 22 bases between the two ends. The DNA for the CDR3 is TGTGCCAGCAGTCGCCGGACGGGGCCCCTATGGGCCCAGTACTTC. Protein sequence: CASSRRTGPLWAQYF.

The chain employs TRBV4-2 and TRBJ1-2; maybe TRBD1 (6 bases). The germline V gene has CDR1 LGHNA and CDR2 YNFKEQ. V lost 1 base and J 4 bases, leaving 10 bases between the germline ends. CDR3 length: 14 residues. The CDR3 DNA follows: TGTGCCAGCAGCCAAGTCACCAGGGGCTATGGCTACACCTTC. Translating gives CASSQVTRGYGYTF.

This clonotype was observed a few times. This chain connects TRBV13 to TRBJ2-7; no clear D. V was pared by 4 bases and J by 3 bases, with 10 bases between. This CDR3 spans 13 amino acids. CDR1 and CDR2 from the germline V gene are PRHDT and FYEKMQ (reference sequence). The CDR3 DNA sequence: TGTGCCAGCAGCTCGGAGAGGCTCTACGAGCAGTACTTC. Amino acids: CASSSERLYEQYF.

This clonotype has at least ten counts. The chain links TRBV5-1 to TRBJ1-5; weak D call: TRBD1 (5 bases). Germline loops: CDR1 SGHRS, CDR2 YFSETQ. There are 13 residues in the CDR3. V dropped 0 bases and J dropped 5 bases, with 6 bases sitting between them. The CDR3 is CASSLGGDQPQHF. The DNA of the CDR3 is TGCGCCAGCAGCTTGGGGGGCGATCAGCCCCAGCATTTT.